These T cell receptor beta chains were read from a single sample in a study of early T cells in non-severe SARS-CoV-2 infection. TCRdb re-called the 5' RACE reads through MiXCR, storing one row per CDR3 protein. Here the sample spans 29,000 or so distinct CDR3 sequences, over 8.5% being singletons. The sequenced sample consisted of whole blood. The origin of the receptors is an adult who was a healthcare worker with PCR-confirmed SARS-CoV-2 infection or an uninfected control (not recorded which). Each CDR3 is given with its conserved first and last residue. The order of the fields is V gene, J gene, CDR3 protein.

TRBV5-1,TRBJ1-1,CASSLDGQGAEAFF
TRBV6-5,TRBJ1-4,CASSLRQARRKKLFF
TRBV7-9,TRBJ2-4,CASSGEYTKNIQYF
TRBV12-3/TRBV12-4,TRBJ1-2,CASSSDGGYGYTF
TRBV29-1,TRBJ1-5,CSVSPGGGVSQPQHF
TRBV6-5,TRBJ2-7,CASSPGTGGTHEQYF
TRBV7-2,TRBJ1-1,CASSLGGWSTEAFF
TRBV6-5,TRBJ1-2,CASSLGGANYGYTF
TRBV3-1,TRBJ1-5,CASSQDSRVSQPQHF
TRBV19,TRBJ1-4,CASRGQVQEKLFF
TRBV11-2,TRBJ2-6,CASSTGQGLANVLTF
TRBV10-3,TRBJ2-7,CAISEGTGTSGRQYF
TRBV18,TRBJ2-1,CASSPQGGNEQFF
TRBV18,TRBJ1-1,CASSPGVRMNTEAFF
TRBV7-2,TRBJ1-4,CASSFGVEKLFF
TRBV9,TRBJ2-7,CASSAGTPVLGVYF
TRBV7-6,TRBJ2-3,CASSLVRDTQYF
TRBV3-1,TRBJ1-1,CASSQEAGNTEAFF
TRBV7-2,TRBJ1-5,CASSVRQGPNQPQHF
TRBV5-1,TRBJ1-6,CASSLVAGINSPLHF
TRBV11-2,TRBJ2-5,CASSLISETSGAQETQYF
TRBV5-1,TRBJ1-1,CASSLSGGGSNMNTEAFF
TRBV29-1,TRBJ2-5,CSVDPGAETQYF
TRBV7-9,TRBJ2-2,CASGGGNANTGELFF
TRBV5-4,TRBJ2-5,CASSWVTGAAGQETQYF
TRBV10-3,TRBJ1-5,CAIPGGGHQPQHF
TRBV30,TRBJ1-5,CAWSVTRGNQPQHF
TRBV19,TRBJ2-3,CASSWLASTDTQYF
TRBV11-2,TRBJ1-2,CASSSGQGAGTYGYTF
TRBV7-2,TRBJ2-7,CASSTTGGGYEQYF
TRBV11-2,TRBJ2-3,CASSPSTVEDTQYF
TRBV20-1,TRBJ2-5,CSAQRGVTREAQYF
TRBV20-1,TRBJ2-1,CSAEEDSYNEQFF
TRBV2,TRBJ1-1,CAKGTGGAAEAFF